This section outlines one T cell receptor (beta chain) sequence together with its context. Original analysis: Reference gene primer amplification in the assay estimated nucleated cell counts. Assay used: immunoSEQ multiplex PCR; TCRdb lists only in-frame clones, some missing. V and J calls and clone size come straight from that table; D and trimming were deduced from the DNA. Among roughly 34,000 clones, approximately 91% were seen once, and the ten largest hold about 26%. The data were obtained in a study of blood T cell repertoires in COVID-19. The overall study: The samples span acute and convalescent COVID-19 from the United States, Italy and Spain. PBMCs, B-cell-depleted T cells, or T cells were the source of the cDNA or gDNA that made up the material.

Sequencing was done on a sample of peripheral blood. The receptor comes from a woman older than 75 with active or convalescent COVID-19.

The CDR3 sequence is CASSLAGGNTGELFF. DNA of the CDR3: TGTGCCAGCAGCCTAGCGGGGGGGAACACCGGGGAGCTGTTTTTT. V and J are TRBV3-1 (or the pseudogene TRBV3-2) and TRBJ2-2; TRBD2 agrees at 10 bases. The CDR3 runs to 15 residues. The trim removed 4 bases at V and 1 base at J, leaving 0 bases unmatched. Germline V gene data show CDR1 as LGHDT and CDR2 as YNNKEL (reference sequence).